Shown below are 23 T cell receptor beta chains from a single sample sequenced in a study of glioma-infiltrating T cells after dendritic cell vaccination. TCRdb's table, derived via immunoSEQ multiplex PCR, lists solely in-frame clones and lacks some. The sample yields 93,000 or so clones, approximately 80% seen once. The sequencing here drew on blood, taken before dendritic cell vaccination. Source of these receptors: a human donor with glioblastoma.

The chain links TRBV4-1 to TRBJ1-4; a possible D gene is TRBD1 (6 bases). V lost 3 bases and J 8 bases, leaving 16 bases between the germline ends. Germline V CDR1 and CDR2: MGHRA, YSYEKL. The CDR3 consists of 15 residues. The CDR3 protein is CASSQIQGVKEKLFF. The CDR3 DNA is TGCGCCAGCAGCCAGATACAGGGAGTAAAAGAAAAACTGTTTTTT.

The V and J genes are TRBV15 and TRBJ2-3; 11 bases are shared with TRBD2. CDR3 length: 16 amino acids. CDR1 is LNHNV, CDR2 YYDKDF, per germline (reference sequence). Trimming took 5 bases from V and 2 from J; bases not matched to a gene: 6. The CDR3 DNA is TGTGCCACCAGCGGGGGGACTAGCGGTTACACAGATACGCAGTATTTT. This gives the protein CATSGGTSGYTDTQYF.

The V gene is TRBV12-5, the J gene TRBJ2-7; maybe TRBD2 (7 bases). The CDR3 runs 16 residues. V dropped 2 bases and J dropped 3 bases, with 17 bases sitting between them. Germline CDR1 is LGHNT and CDR2 is FRNRAP. The CDR3 sequence is CASGLRGATVVYEQYF. DNA of the CDR3: TGTGCTAGTGGTTTGCGGGGGGCGACCGTCGTCTACGAGCAGTACTTC.

This clone was detected a few times. The gene calls are TRBV5-6 and TRBJ1-1, with D perhaps matching TRBD1 (5 bases). The CDR3 runs 14 residues. In germline, CDR1 is SGHDT, CDR2 YYEEEE. V was cut by 4 bases and J by 2 bases, with 12 bases left in between. The CDR3 loop is CASSTDTYNTEAFF. For the CDR3, the DNA is TGTGCCAGCAGCACGGACACTTACAACACTGAAGCTTTCTTT.

A few counts support this clone. The chain combines TRBV5-6 with TRBJ2-7; weak D call: TRBD1 (5 bases). Germline CDR1 is SGHDT and CDR2 is YYEEEE. CDR3 length: 14 amino acids. V lost 4 bases and J 3 bases, leaving 14 bases between the germline ends. The CDR3 here is CASSPRDGIYEQYF. The CDR3 DNA sequence: TGTGCCAGCAGCCCCAGGGATGGTATCTACGAGCAGTACTTC.

The chain couples TRBV7-2 to TRBJ1-1; a possible D gene is TRBD1 (6 bases). V gave up 1 base and J gave up 1 base, with 10 bases separating them. The germline gives CDR1 SGHTA, CDR2 FQGNSA. CDR3 length: 15 amino acids. The CDR3 region has the DNA TGTGCCAGCAGCTTAGTGGACAGACGGAACACTGAAGCTTTCTTT. Its protein is CASSLVDRRNTEAFF.

V is TRBV29-1 and J is TRBJ2-3; D gene unclear. V dropped 4 bases and J dropped 2 bases, with 4 bases sitting between them. Germline CDR1 is SQVTM and CDR2 is ANQGSEA. The length of the CDR3 is 11 residues. CDR3: CSVGHTDTQYF. CDR3 nucleotides: TGCAGCGTTGGGCACACAGATACGCAGTATTTT.

J is TRBJ2-4 and V is TRBV19, with D maybe TRBD2 (7 bases). The CDR3 is made up of 14 amino acids. Per the germline V gene, CDR1 is LNHDA and CDR2 is SQIVND (reference sequence). V was cut by 4 bases and J by 6 bases, with 13 bases left in between. The CDR3 nucleotides read TGTGCCAGTAGTAGTGGGGGGGCTAGAAACATTCAGTACTTC. It codes for CASSSGGARNIQYF.

This clone has a single count. The chain is built from TRBV7-8 and TRBJ1-1, with 7 bases aligning to TRBD1. V lost 0 bases and J lost 1; bases outside the gene matches: 5. In germline, CDR1 is SGHVS, CDR2 FQNEAQ. The CDR3 extends over 16 amino acids. The CDR3 spells CASSLAGQGGNTEAFF. The CDR3 DNA reads TGTGCCAGCAGCTTAGCGGGGCAGGGGGGGAACACTGAAGCTTTCTTT.

This chain connects TRBV19 to TRBJ2-3; weak D call: TRBD2 (6 bases). V lost 6 bases to trimming and J lost 3 bases, with 10 bases between them. Germline V CDR1 and CDR2: LNHDA, SQIVND (reference sequence). There are 13 residues in the CDR3. CDR3 loop: CASRGGRTDTQYF. For the CDR3, the DNA is TGTGCCAGTAGGGGAGGTCGAACAGATACGCAGTATTTT.

CDR3 in DNA: TGCGCCAGCAGCTTAGGGGTAGCGGGGGACAACGAGCAGTACTTC. The encoded protein is CASSLGVAGDNEQYF. The chain recombines TRBV5-1 with TRBJ2-7, with 9 bases fitting TRBD2. Losses at the gene ends were 2 bases for V and 5 bases for J; bases not matched to a gene: 8. The CDR3 is 15 residues long. Germline values: CDR1 SGHRS, CDR2 YFSETQ.

The gene calls are TRBV7-8 and TRBJ2-3; 9 nucleotides line up with TRBD1. Germline V gene lookup returns CDR1 SGHVS and CDR2 FQNEAQ. CDR3 length equals 15 residues. V dropped 3 bases and J dropped 2; count of bases not matched to a gene: 3. CDR3 sequence reads: CASSFGQGYTDTQYF. CDR3 nucleotides: TGTGCCAGCAGCTTTGGACAGGGGTACACAGATACGCAGTATTTT.

The chain has TRBV19 and TRBJ1-2; tentatively, D is TRBD1 (6 bases). Trimming left V 3 bases short and J 8 bases short, with 13 bases between. CDR1 LNHDA and CDR2 SQIVND come from the germline V gene (reference sequence). CDR3 length equals 13 residues. CDR3 DNA sequence: TGTGCCAGTAGTATTAATCACAGGGAGGGCTACACCTTC. As protein: CASSINHREGYTF.

V gene TRBV11-2 combines with J gene TRBJ2-7; no firm D call. This CDR3 is built from 14 residues. Germline CDR1 reads SGHAT; CDR2 reads FQNNGV. V was pared by 0 bases and J by 2 bases, with 8 bases between. CDR3 sequence reads: CASSLDMGPYEQYF. CDR3 in DNA: TGTGCCAGCAGCTTAGATATGGGCCCCTACGAGCAGTACTTC.

The chain employs TRBV19 and TRBJ1-4; D gene uncertain. The CDR3 sequence is 14 residues long. Deletions cut 4 bases from V and 5 bases from J, with 11 bases between. Germline CDR1 is LNHDA and CDR2 is SQIVND (reference sequence). The CDR3: CASSKRQTNEKLFF. CDR3 DNA sequence: TGTGCCAGTAGTAAGAGGCAGACCAATGAAAAACTGTTTTTT.

The chain carries TRBV5-1 and TRBJ2-7, with 9 bases aligning to TRBD1. After removal of 4 bases from V and 7 bases from J, the junction contained 9 bases not matched to a gene. In germline, CDR1 is SGHRS, CDR2 YFSETQ. CDR3 length: 14 amino acids. DNA for the CDR3: TGCGCCAGCAGCCTAGGACAGGGGACGGGGGAGCAGTACTTC. Protein sequence: CASSLGQGTGEQYF.

The genes are TRBV5-6 and TRBJ2-7; 10 bases agree with TRBD1. Looked up from germline, CDR1 is SGHDT and CDR2 is YYEEEE. After removal of 4 bases from V and 0 bases from J, the junction contained 7 bases not matched to a gene. CDR3 length: 16 amino acids. The CDR3 region has the DNA TGTGCCAGCAGCCTACCCGGGACAGGGGACTCCTACGAGCAGTACTTC. It yields the protein CASSLPGTGDSYEQYF.

As for this clone: One end of the junction varies from germline; a read error may be responsible. This sequence joins TRBV7-7 and TRBJ2-2, with 9 bases identical to TRBD1. This CDR3 is 15 amino acids long. The germline CDR1 and CDR2 sequences are SSHAT and FNYEAQ (reference sequence). The CDR3 reads CASSSTTGGTGELFF. The DNA of the CDR3 is TGTGCTAGCAGCTCCACGACAGGGGGGACCGGGGAGCTGTTTTTT.

This CDR3 reads CASSPRRGGRTSPLHF. For the CDR3, the DNA is TGTGCCAGCAGCCCCAGACGCGGGGGGCGAACTTCACCCCTCCACTTT. This chain connects TRBV5-6 to TRBJ1-6; possible D gene TRBD1, 6 bases. V was pared by 4 bases and J by 9 bases, with 20 bases between. There are 16 residues in the CDR3. Germline lookup yields CDR1 SGHDT and CDR2 YYEEEE.

This clone showed up just once. This chain uses TRBV4-1 with TRBJ1-3; D gene uncertain. Germline assignment: CDR1 MGHRA and CDR2 YSYEKL. V was trimmed by 4 bases and J by 6 bases, leaving 16 bases between them. The CDR3 length is 15 residues. The CDR3 bases are TGCGCCAGCAGCCTCCTCTCGAAAATGGCAAACACCATATATTTT. Its translation is CASSLLSKMANTIYF.

This sequence joins TRBV9 and TRBJ1-4; D remains ambiguous. The V end was cut by 4 bases, the J end by 4 bases, with 11 bases between. CDR1 and CDR2 (germline): SGDLS, YYNGEE. The CDR3 loop spans 14 amino acids. CDR3 loop: CASSTGMYNEKLFF. In DNA form, the CDR3 reads TGTGCCAGCAGCACCGGGATGTATAATGAAAAACTGTTTTTT.

The chain employs TRBV7-8 and TRBJ2-3, with 7 nucleotides matching TRBD1. The CDR3 runs 13 residues. Looked up from germline, CDR1 is SGHVS and CDR2 is FQNEAQ. Trimming removed 5 bases from V and 7 bases from J; junction bases left unmatched: 6. This CDR3 is CASSPTTGHTQYF. DNA of the CDR3: TGTGCCAGCAGCCCGACGACAGGGCATACGCAGTATTTT.

The rearrangement joins TRBV6-5 to TRBJ1-1; a possible D gene is TRBD1 (5 bases). The CDR3 runs 13 residues. The V end lost 2 bases, the J end lost 7 bases, and 11 bases lay between the germline ends. CDR1 is MNHEY, CDR2 SVGAGI, per germline. CDR3 in amino acids: CASSYKQGFEAFF. The DNA for the CDR3 is TGTGCCAGCAGTTACAAGCAGGGTTTTGAAGCTTTCTTT.